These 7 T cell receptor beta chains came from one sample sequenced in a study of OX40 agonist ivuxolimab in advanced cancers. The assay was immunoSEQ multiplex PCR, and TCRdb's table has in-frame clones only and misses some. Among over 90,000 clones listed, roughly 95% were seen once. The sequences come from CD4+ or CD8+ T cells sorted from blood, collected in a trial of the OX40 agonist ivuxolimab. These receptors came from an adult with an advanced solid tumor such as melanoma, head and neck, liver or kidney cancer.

Here the CDR3 reads CASSSTRYQGLNEKLFF. CDR3 coding DNA: TGTGCCAGCAGCTCCACTCGGTATCAGGGCCTTAATGAAAAACTGTTTTTT. The rearrangement links TRBV5-6 to TRBJ1-4; possible D gene TRBD1, 5 bases. CDR3 length: 17 residues. Germline CDR1 reads SGHDT; CDR2 reads YYEEEE. V lost 3 bases, J lost 4 bases, and 19 bases lay in between.

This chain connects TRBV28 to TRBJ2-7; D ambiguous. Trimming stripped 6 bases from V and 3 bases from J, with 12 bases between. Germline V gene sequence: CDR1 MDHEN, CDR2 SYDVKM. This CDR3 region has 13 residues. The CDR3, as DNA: TGTGCCAGCAGGGAAGGACGGTTCTACGAGCAGTACTTC. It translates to CASREGRFYEQYF.

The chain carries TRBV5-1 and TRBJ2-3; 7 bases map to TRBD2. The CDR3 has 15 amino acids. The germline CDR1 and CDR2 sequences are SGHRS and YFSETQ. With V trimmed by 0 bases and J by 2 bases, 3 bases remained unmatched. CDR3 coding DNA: TGCGCCAGCAGCTTGGCTAGCGGCTCCACAGATACGCAGTATTTT. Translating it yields CASSLASGSTDTQYF.

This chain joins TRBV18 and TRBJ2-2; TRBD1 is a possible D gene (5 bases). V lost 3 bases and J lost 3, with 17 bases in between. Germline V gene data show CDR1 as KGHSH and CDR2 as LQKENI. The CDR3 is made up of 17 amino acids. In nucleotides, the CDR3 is TGTGCCAGCTCACCTCGGGTGGGGCCACTCCACACCGGGGAGCTGTTTTTT. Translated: CASSPRVGPLHTGELFF.

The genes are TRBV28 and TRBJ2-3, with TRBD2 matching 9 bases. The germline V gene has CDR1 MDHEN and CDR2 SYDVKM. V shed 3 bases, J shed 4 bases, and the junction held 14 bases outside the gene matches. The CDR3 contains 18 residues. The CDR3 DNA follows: TGTGCCAGCAGTTTGGGCGCCTTGGGGGCGGGAGGGGCAGATACGCAGTATTTT. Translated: CASSLGALGAGGADTQYF.

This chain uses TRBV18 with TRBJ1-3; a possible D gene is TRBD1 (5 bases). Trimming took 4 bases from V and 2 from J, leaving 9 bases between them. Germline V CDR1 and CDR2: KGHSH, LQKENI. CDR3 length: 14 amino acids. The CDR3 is CASSLDSAGNTIYF. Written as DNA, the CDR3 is TGTGCCAGCTCACTTGACAGCGCTGGAAACACCATATATTTT.

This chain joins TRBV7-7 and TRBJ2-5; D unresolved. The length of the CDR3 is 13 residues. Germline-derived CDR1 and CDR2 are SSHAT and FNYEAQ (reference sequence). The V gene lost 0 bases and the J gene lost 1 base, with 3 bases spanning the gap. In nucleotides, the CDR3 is TGTGCCAGCAGCTTAGCGCCCCAAGAGACCCAGTACTTC. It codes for CASSLAPQETQYF. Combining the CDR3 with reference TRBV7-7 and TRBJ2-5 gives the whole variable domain GAGVSQSPRYKVTKRGQDVTLRCDPISSHATLYWYQQALGQGPEFLTYFNYEAQPDKSGLPSDRFSAERPEGSISTLTIQRTEQRDSAMYRCASSLAPQETQYFGPGTRLLVL.